These T cell receptor beta chains were read from a single sample in a study of CD8 T cells in Susac syndrome. TCRdb itself ran the immunoSEQ multiplex PCR reads through MiXCR, one entry per CDR3 protein. The sample has 120,000 or so distinct CDR3 sequences, roughly 94% seen once; the top ten hold approximately 0.089%. Input material: CD4+ T cells from PBMCs. The source is a human donor in good health. Each CDR3 is given with its conserved first and last residue. A D gene is named only where the DNA matches it firmly. Some rows have no size entry. The others give once, few or many, or a class for an expanded clone.

j_gene | v_gene | abundance | d_gene | CDR3nt | CDR3aa
TRBJ1-1 | TRBV7-9 | - | - | TGTGCCAGCAGCCCTCAGGGAGAGAACACTGAAGCTTTCTTT | CASSPQGENTEAFF
TRBJ2-1 | TRBV10-3 | - | TRBD2 | TGTGCCATCAGTGAGGGACTAGCGGGAGACAATGAGCAGTTCTTC | CAISEGLAGDNEQFF
TRBJ2-2 | TRBV10-1 | - | - | TGCGCCAGCAGTGCGATGTACACCGGGGAGCTGTTTTTT | CASSAMYTGELFF
TRBJ2-2 | TRBV7-3 | - | - | TGTGCCAGCAGCTCCTCCCACACCGGGGAGCTGTTTTTT | CASSSSHTGELFF
TRBJ1-1 | TRBV7-9 | - | - | TGTGCCAGCAGCCTAATGTCGGGGGACACTGAAGCTTTCTTT | CASSLMSGDTEAFF
TRBJ2-1 | TRBV2 | - | TRBD2 | TGTGCCAGCAGTGTGGGGGGGGGCAATGAGCAGTTCTTC | CASSVGGGNEQFF
TRBJ2-4 | TRBV2 | - | - | TGTGCCACCAAACAGGAGGTCGGGGCCAAAAACATTCAGTACTTC | CATKQEVGAKNIQYF
TRBJ2-1 | TRBV2 | - | TRBD1 | TGTGCCAGCAGTCAGGACAGGGTCAGCTACAATGAGCAGTTCTTC | CASSQDRVSYNEQFF
TRBJ2-1 | TRBV12-3/TRBV12-4 | - | TRBD2 | TGTGCCAGCAGTTTGGGGCTAGCGGGAGGATCGGATGAGCAGTTCTTC | CASSLGLAGGSDEQFF
TRBJ2-2 | TRBV29-1 | - | TRBD2 | TGCAGCGTTTCTGGCCTAGCGGGAGTCGGCACCGGGGAGCTGTTTTTT | CSVSGLAGVGTGELFF
TRBJ2-5 | TRBV2 | - | TRBD1 | TGTGCCAGCACCTTGGGACAGGGCATACAGACCCAGTACTTC | CASTLGQGIQTQYF
TRBJ1-1 | TRBV18 | - | - | TGTGCCAGCTCACCGGCGGCCCAAGGGATGAACACTGAAGCTTTCTTT | CASSPAAQGMNTEAFF
TRBJ1-2 | TRBV7-2 | - | - | TGTGCCAGCAGCTTAGGACACTCAGCTAACTATGGCTACACCTTC | CASSLGHSANYGYTF
TRBJ1-1 | TRBV6-2/TRBV6-3 | - | TRBD1 | TGTGCCAGCGGCAACAGGGGCCCGCCCTACTTTGAAGCTTTCTTT | CASGNRGPPYFEAFF
TRBJ2-5 | TRBV30 | - | - | TGTGCCTGGATCCCAGGGGCAGAGACCCAGTACTTC | CAWIPGAETQYF
TRBJ2-5 | TRBV4-2 | few | - | TGTGCCAGCAGCGTCCATGCGGGGGAGACCCAGTACTTC | CASSVHAGETQYF
TRBJ1-2 | TRBV28 | - | - | TGTGCCAGCAGTATACCGAACACGGGTGGAGGTGGCTACACCTTC | CASSIPNTGGGGYTF
TRBJ2-6 | TRBV28 | - | - | TGTGCCAGCAGTTTCGGCGGGGCCAACGTCCTGACTTTC | CASSFGGANVLTF
TRBJ2-1 | TRBV5-5 | - | - | TGTGCCAGCAGCAACCGGGACTCGAGCTTCAATGAGCAGTTCTTC | CASSNRDSSFNEQFF
TRBJ2-1 | TRBV6-6 | - | TRBD2 | TGTGCCAGCAGTTACTGGACTAGCGGGAGAGATGAGCAGTTCTTC | CASSYWTSGRDEQFF
TRBJ2-7 | TRBV11-1 | - | TRBD1 | TGTGCCAGCAGCCCCGACAGGGTCGAGCAGTACTTC | CASSPDRVEQYF
TRBJ2-2 | TRBV3-1 | - | TRBD2 | TGTGCCAGCAGCCAAGATCTGGCGGGAGGAACGAACACCGGGGAGCTGTTTTTT | CASSQDLAGGTNTGELFF
TRBJ1-3 | TRBV3-1 | - | - | TGTGCCAGCAGCCAAGAAGGGGGAAACACCATATATTTT | CASSQEGGNTIYF
TRBJ2-5 | TRBV2 | - | - | TGTGCCAGCAGTGAGGAGGGACAGACCCAGTACTTC | CASSEEGQTQYF
TRBJ2-7 | TRBV20-1 | - | - | TGCAGTGCTAGAGATTTTGGCCGGGGTTACGAGCAGTACTTC | CSARDFGRGYEQYF
TRBJ1-5 | TRBV28 | - | TRBD1 | TGTGCCAGCAGCCCACACAGGGGGCTTGGGCACAATCAGCCCCAGCATTTT | CASSPHRGLGHNQPQHF
TRBJ2-3 | TRBV23-1 | - | - | TGCGCCAGCAGTCGTCAATCAGGCAGGGAGACAGATACGCAGTATTTT | CASSRQSGRETDTQYF
TRBJ2-1 | TRBV4-2 | once | TRBD1 | TGTGCCAGCAGCCAAGATCCGGGACAGGGATTCCATGAGCAGTTCTTC | CASSQDPGQGFHEQFF
TRBJ2-7 | TRBV11-2 | - | - | TGTGCCAGCAGCTTAGCACCAGGGCCGTACGAGCAGTACTTC | CASSLAPGPYEQYF